This T cell receptor beta chain was identified during a study of CD8 T cells in Susac syndrome. Reverse transcription of about 0.45 to 1 ug RNA was performed with random hexamers. In TCRdb, the immunoSEQ multiplex PCR reads were re-called with MiXCR into one record per CDR3 protein. The table includes approximately 180,000 distinct CDR3 sequences, 95% detected once. Sequencing of TCR beta covered CD8+ and CD4+ T cells obtained from blood. The multiple sclerosis controls were treatment-naive patients with relapsing-remitting disease that was stable or active. CDR1 is DFQATT, CDR2 SNEGSKA, per germline (reference sequence). The CDR3 is made up of 14 amino acids.

Sequences were obtained from CD4+ T cells from PBMCs. This receptor was identified in a human donor with multiple sclerosis. The gene calls are TRBV20-1 and TRBJ2-7, with 9 positions matching TRBD1. The CDR3 DNA sequence: TGCAGCCTCTCTGGGACAGGGAAAGAAAGGTGGCAGTACTTC. Translation: CSLSGTGKERWQYF.